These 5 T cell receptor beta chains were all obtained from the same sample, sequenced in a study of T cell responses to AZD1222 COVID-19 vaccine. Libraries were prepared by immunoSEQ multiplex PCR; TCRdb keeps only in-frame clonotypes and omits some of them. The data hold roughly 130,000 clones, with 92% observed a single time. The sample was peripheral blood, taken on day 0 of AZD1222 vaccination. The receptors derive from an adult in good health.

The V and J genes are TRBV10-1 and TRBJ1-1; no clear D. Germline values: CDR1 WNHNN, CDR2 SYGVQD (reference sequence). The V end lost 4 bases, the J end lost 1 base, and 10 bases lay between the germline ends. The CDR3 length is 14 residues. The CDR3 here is CASSVRGTNTEAFF. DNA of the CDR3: TGCGCCAGCAGTGTCCGGGGTACGAACACTGAAGCTTTCTTT.

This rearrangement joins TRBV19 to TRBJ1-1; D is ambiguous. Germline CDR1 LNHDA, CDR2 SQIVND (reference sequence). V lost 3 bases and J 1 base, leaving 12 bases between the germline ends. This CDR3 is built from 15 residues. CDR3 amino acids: CASSIEGGGNTEAFF. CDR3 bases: TGTGCCAGTAGTATCGAAGGCGGCGGGAACACTGAAGCTTTCTTT.

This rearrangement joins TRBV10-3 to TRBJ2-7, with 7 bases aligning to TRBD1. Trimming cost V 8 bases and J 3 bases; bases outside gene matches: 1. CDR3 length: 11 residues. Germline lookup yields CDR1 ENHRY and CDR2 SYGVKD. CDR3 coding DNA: TGTGCCATCGGGGACAGCTACGAGCAGTACTTC. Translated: CAIGDSYEQYF.

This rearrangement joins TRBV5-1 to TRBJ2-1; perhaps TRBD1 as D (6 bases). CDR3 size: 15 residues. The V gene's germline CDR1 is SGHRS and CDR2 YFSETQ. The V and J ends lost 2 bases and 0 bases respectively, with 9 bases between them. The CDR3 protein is CASSLGQTSYNEQFF. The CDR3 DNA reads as TGCGCCAGCAGCTTAGGACAGACCTCCTACAATGAGCAGTTCTTC.

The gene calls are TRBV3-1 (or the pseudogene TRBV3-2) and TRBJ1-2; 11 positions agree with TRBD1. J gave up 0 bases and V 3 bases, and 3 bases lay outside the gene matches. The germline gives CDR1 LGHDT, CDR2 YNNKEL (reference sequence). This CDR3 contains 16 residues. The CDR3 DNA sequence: TGTGCCAGCAGCCAGGGACAGGGGGAAGCTAACTATGGCTACACCTTC. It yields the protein CASSQGQGEANYGYTF.